The present T cell receptor (beta chain) was sequenced within a study of blood T cell repertoires in COVID-19. Study-wide background: Samples came from the United States, Italy and Spain, spanning acute and convalescent COVID-19.

This CDR3 comprises 15 residues. Trimming took 3 bases from V and 7 from J, leaving 19 bases between them. Per the germline V gene, CDR1 is KGHSH and CDR2 is LQKENI. Sequencing used immunoSEQ multiplex PCR; TCRdb keeps in-frame clones, though not all of them. The data hold roughly 410,000 clones, with around 91% observed a single time. This receptor was obtained from a woman in her thirties or forties with COVID-19, enrolled during active disease. Sequencing was done on a sample of peripheral blood. This chain connects TRBV18 to TRBJ2-7; D perhaps matches TRBD1 (5 bases). The CDR3 sequence is CASSPRAGLDREQYF. CDR3 DNA sequence: TGTGCCAGCTCACCTAGGGCAGGGCTAGATCGAGAGCAGTACTTC.